Sequencing of this T cell receptor beta chain was carried out in a study of blood T cell repertoires in COVID-19. The protocol was immunoSEQ multiplex PCR, while the TCRdb copy is restricted to in-frame clones and leaves out a portion. The sample has some 140,000 clones; 75% to 85% are singletons. The clonotype was recovered from a woman aged 55 to 70 with COVID-19, enrolled during active disease. The material sequenced was peripheral blood.

The DNA for the CDR3 is TGTGCCAGCAGTTACGGTAGGGGGACAGGCAATCAGCCCCAGCATTTT. This encodes CASSYGRGTGNQPQHF. The chain joins TRBV6-6 to TRBJ1-5, with 7 nucleotides matching TRBD1. Germline CDR1 reads MNHNY; CDR2 reads SVGAGI (reference sequence). Trimming took 2 bases from V and 2 from J; bases not matched to a gene: 6. The CDR3 is made up of 16 amino acids.